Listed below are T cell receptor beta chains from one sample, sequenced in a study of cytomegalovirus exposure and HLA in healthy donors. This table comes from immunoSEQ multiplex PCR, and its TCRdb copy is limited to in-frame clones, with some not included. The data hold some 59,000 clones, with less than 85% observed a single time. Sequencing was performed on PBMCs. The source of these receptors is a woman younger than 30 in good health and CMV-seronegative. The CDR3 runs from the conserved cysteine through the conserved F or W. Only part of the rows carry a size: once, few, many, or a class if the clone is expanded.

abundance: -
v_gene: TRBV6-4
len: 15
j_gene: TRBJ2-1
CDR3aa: CASSGGTSGSDEQFF

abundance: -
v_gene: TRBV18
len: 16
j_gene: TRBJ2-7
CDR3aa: CASSPPGISVRGEQYF

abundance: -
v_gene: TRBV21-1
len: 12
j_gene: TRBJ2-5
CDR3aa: CASSKASWTQYF

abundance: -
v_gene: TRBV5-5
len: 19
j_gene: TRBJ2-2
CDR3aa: CASTTPGGRASIMSGELFF

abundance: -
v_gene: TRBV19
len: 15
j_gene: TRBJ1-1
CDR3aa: CASSPRGNGNTEAFF

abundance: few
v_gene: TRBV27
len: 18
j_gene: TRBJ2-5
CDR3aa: CASSPLPWLSGRRETQYF

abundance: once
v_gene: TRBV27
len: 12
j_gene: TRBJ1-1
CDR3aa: CASRRGDTEAFF

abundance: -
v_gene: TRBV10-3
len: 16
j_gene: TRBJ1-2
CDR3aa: CAIRQKREKYNYGYTF

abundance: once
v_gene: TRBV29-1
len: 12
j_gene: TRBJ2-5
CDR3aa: CSVDRGQETQYF

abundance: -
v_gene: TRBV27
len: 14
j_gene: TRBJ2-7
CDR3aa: CASSSRGQLYEQYF

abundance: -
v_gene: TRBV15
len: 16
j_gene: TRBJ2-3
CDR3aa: CAASRDPQLTQNTQYF

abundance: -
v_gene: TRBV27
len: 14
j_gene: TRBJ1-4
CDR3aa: CASSLRSTNEKLFF

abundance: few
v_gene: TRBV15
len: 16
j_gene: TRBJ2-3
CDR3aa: CATSKRARGNTDTQYF

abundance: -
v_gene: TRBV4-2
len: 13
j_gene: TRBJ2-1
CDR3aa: CASSQVVSAEQFF

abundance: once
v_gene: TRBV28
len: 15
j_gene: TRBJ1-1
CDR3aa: CASSSPGQGGTEAFF

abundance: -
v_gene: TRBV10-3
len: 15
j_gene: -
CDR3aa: CAISETGWSSYEQYF

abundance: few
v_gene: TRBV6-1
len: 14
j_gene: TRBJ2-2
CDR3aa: CASSEAGGAGELFF

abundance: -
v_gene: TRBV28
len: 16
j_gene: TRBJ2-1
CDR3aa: CASPPLGQGGYNEQFF

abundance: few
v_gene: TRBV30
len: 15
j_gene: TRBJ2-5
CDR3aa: CAWTSDRGSQETQYF

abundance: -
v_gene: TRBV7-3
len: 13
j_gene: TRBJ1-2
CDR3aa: CASERTRVTGYTF

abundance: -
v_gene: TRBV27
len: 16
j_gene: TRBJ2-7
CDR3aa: CASGPGLAGGSYEQYF

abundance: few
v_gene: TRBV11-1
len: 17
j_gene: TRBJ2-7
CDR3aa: CASSLESLRQGNYEQYF

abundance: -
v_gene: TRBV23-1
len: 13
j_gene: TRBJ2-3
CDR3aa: CASSQCLVRLEYF

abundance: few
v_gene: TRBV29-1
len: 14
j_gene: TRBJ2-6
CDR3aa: CSVAQGSEANVLTF

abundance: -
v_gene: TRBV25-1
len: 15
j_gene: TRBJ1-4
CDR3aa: CASSETGAGREKLFF

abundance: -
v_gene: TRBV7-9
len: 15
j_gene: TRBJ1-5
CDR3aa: CASSPVGQRDQPQHF

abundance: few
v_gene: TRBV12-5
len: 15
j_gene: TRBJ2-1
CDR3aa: CASGFSGRAVDEQFF

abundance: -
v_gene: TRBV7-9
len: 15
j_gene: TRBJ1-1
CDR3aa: CASSSSDRVNTEAFF

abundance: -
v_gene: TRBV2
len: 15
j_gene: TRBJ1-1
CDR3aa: CASSEGGTVDTEAFF

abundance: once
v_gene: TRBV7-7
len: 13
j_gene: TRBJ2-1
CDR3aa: CPPPRRGSNEQFF

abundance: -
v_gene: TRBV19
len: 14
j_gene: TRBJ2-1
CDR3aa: CASSSRGGSFSQFF

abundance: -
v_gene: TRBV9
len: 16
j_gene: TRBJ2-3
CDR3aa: CASSVGTAIVSNTQYF

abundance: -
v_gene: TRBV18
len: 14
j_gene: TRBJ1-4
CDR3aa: CASSPGTGVEKLFF

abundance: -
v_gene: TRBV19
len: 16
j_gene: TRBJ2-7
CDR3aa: CASSIPRAGQGYEQYF

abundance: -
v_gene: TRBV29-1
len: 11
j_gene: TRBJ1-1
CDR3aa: CSVEYAGEAFF

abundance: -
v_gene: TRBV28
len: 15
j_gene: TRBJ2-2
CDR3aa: CASSYRTPNTGELFF

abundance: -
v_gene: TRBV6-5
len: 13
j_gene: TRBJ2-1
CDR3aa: CASTTDSGNEQFF

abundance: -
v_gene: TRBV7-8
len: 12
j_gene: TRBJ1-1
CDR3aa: CASSLAGQEAFF

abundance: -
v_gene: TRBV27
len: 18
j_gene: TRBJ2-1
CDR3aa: CASSPWHFVLAGKGEKFF

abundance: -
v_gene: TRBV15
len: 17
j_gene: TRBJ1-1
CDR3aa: CATSRPPGQGFYTEAFF

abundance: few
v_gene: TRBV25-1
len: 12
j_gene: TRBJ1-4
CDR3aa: CASNLRGEKLFF

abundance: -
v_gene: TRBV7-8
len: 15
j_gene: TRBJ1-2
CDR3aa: CASSLDRTVNYGYTF

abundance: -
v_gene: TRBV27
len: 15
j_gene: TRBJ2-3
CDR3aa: CASRPGLAVTDTQYF

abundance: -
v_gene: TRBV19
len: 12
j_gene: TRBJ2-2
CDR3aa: CASRTGTGELFF

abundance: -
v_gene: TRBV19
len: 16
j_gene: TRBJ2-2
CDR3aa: CASRARQGLGTGELFF

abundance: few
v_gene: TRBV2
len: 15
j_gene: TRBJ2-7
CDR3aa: CASTEGQGPIYEQYF

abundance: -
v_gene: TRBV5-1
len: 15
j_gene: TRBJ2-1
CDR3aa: CASSPLAGGVDEQFF

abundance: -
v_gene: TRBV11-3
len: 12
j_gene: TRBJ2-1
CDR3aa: CASSGQGNEQFF